The clone carrying this T cell receptor (beta chain) has just one count. The source of the sample is a study of OX40 agonist ivuxolimab in advanced cancers. Study information: Dose-escalation patients' cancers were hepatocellular carcinoma, melanoma, renal cell or head and neck cancer.

The CDR3 runs 14 residues. The V and J ends lost 1 base and 3 bases respectively, with 10 bases between them. Germline CDR1 SGHRS, CDR2 YFSETQ. Clones were read by immunoSEQ multiplex PCR, and TCRdb kept only the in-frame ones, dropping some. This table holds about 26,000 clones, around 75% found once. V usage is TRBV5-1 and J usage is TRBJ1-1; D unclear. This receptor was identified in an adult with an advanced solid tumor such as melanoma, head and neck, liver or kidney cancer. Source: CD4+ or CD8+ T cells sorted from blood, taken in a trial of the OX40 agonist ivuxolimab. This CDR3 is CASSLLGSDTEAFF. CDR3 nucleotide sequence: TGCGCCAGCAGCTTGTTAGGGTCGGACACTGAAGCTTTCTTT.